In its sample, the clone carrying this TCR beta chain was seen a few times. TCRdb redid the calling of the 5' RACE reads with MiXCR, one entry per CDR3 protein. The sample carries 8,500 to 14,000 distinct CDR3 sequences, around 49% recorded once. This TCR was recovered from a female donor with breast cancer. The specimen was tumor-infiltrating naive CD4+ T cells sorted from the breast tumor. Subset noted: naive CD4+ T cells, CD4+CD45RA+CD25-.

Here the CDR3 reads CSASGLAGGPGEQFF. Written as DNA, the CDR3 is TGCAGTGCTAGTGGACTAGCGGGAGGGCCTGGGGAGCAGTTCTTC. This sequence joins TRBV20-1 and TRBJ2-1; 15 bases map to TRBD2. Germline V CDR1 and CDR2: DFQATT, SNEGSKA (reference sequence). Trimming at V came to 3 bases and at J to 10 bases, leaving 7 bases not matched to a gene. This CDR3 is built from 15 residues.